Detailed here is one T cell receptor beta chain. What it binds is unknown. The protocol was immunoSEQ multiplex PCR, while the TCRdb copy is restricted to in-frame clones and leaves out a portion. The sample records over 20,000 clones, about four fifths being singletons. The data were obtained in a study of lymphopenia after photon versus proton radiotherapy. Notes on the study in general: Authors raise, but do not show, better survival with proton therapy. Photon-treated patients lost naive T cells and TCR diversity; proton-treated stayed stable. In patients who died, overall survival fell as post-nadir TCR diversity dropped more.

From germline, CDR1 is MNHEY and CDR2 SMNVEV (reference sequence). The V segment lost 2 bases and the J segment 5 bases; nucleotides outside the gene matches: 5. There are 14 residues in the CDR3. The chain couples TRBV27 to TRBJ2-5; 7 positions match TRBD1. The source material was peripheral blood, sampled from a patient treated with photon-based radiotherapy. The receptor was derived from a woman aged 50 to 60 with pancreatic cancer. The CDR3 nucleotides are TGTGCCAGCAGTTTAGACAGGGCCGGGGAGACCCAGTACTTC. This translates into CASSLDRAGETQYF.